The present T cell receptor beta chain was sequenced within a study of cytomegalovirus exposure and HLA in healthy donors (dated by TCRdb to the late 2010s). Background on the whole study: According to an earlier analysis of 587 of the donors, about 190 million T cells yielded 95 million to 140 million unique TCR beta sequences and roughly 280 Gb of sequence data. Roughly 5 DR-DQ haplotypes were handled as single units for association and clustering because linkage in the cohort was strong. The study combined high-throughput TCR immunosequencing, statistical association of individual TCRs with disease status, and machine learning to predict cytomegalovirus infection status. In addition to the first cohort of about 650 subjects, a separate validation cohort of about 120 different subjects was used. An early release that covered fewer than 750 HLA-typed donors contained approximately 300 gigabases of sequencing data and 80 million or so unique TCR sequences. Among 398 genotyped donors of the cohort, an average of around 220,000 unique TCR beta nucleotide sequences was sequenced per donor, of which approximately 19% were non-productive. In a later analysis, previously published TCR beta repertoires from more than 500 donors were re-analyzed and high-resolution HLA genotyping was added so that TCR occurrence patterns could be studied. HLA typing covered class I and class II loci at four-digit resolution. The study profiled the T cell repertoires of more than 500 subjects by immunosequencing and related them to cytomegalovirus serostatus. The number of donors typed differed by locus, with 629-630 for A, B, C, DRB1 and DQB1, roughly 550 for DQA1, 600 to 610 for DPA1, and 472 for DPB1. The later analysis used no new phenotypic data to find candidate immune exposures, relying instead on TCR beta sequences and their occurrence across donors. In a later genetic analysis, genome-wide SNP genotypes for about 55% of the roughly 700 donors were used, and that subset was treated as a discovery cohort. The study aimed to test whether cataloging public T cell receptors could reveal signatures of past pathogen exposure. An earlier analysis of around 580 of the donors used high-throughput TCR beta sequencing to judge whether each TCR beta V gene segment behaved as functional or pseudogenic. Of the roughly 400 genotyped donors, about 80% fell in the genetic ancestry cluster associated with self-reported Caucasian donors. Donor age, sex, ethnicity and CMV serostatus were collected together with the repertoire data. Every discovery cohort repertoire had been produced on one sequencing platform.

Germline trimming: 5 bases from V, 5 bases from J; junction bases outside gene matches: 8. Including cysteine and phenylalanine, the CDR3 has 17 amino acids. Only the CDR3 DNA is retained, 51 bases long and in frame from the first base. CDR1 and CDR2 are drawn from the germline V gene: LGHNA, YNFKEQ. The library was obtained by the immunoSEQ multiplex PCR assay. For the multiplex PCR, a mixture combining 60 forward primers for TCR Vbeta segments and 13 reverse primers for TCR Jbeta segments was used. A multiplex PCR assay on genomic DNA amplified the CDR3 region of rearranged TCR beta genes. On the Illumina HiSeq System, the amplified TCR beta libraries were sequenced as 87-base-pair reads. The study's processing was this. A later analysis counted approximately 74 million unique TCR beta chains across the 550 to 750 repertoires, and around 12 million of these chains were shared by at least two donors. Raw reads were error-corrected and collapsed into unique sequences with a nearest-neighbor algorithm that merged closely related sequences to remove PCR and sequencing errors. CDR3 sequences were aligned to IMGT reference sequences to assign V, D and J gene segments. For a sequence to be retained, a match of at least six nucleotides to both a V gene segment and a J gene segment was required. A rearrangement was called productive if the CDR3 had no stop codons and remained in frame with V and J, and every other rearrangement was called non-productive. CDR3 was defined according to IMGT convention as the region running from the second conserved V-encoded cysteine to the conserved J-encoded phenylalanine. In an earlier analysis of around 640 of the donors, sequences lacking an unambiguous match to a single V gene segment were excluded. An earlier analysis of several hundred of the donors called V segments functional above 56.7% productive rearrangements and segregating when the between-donor standard deviation exceeded 5%. A statistical classification framework was built to diagnose cytomegalovirus status from the catalog of TCR beta chain sequences. In a later analysis, V and J genes were assigned by comparing TCR nucleotide sequences against IMGT/GENE-DB human TR gene sequences. The TCRdist pipeline was used in a later analysis to assign CDR3 sequences and most-parsimonious VDJ recombination scenarios. A later analysis defined each TCR beta chain by its CDR3 amino acid sequence plus V-gene family, and excluded reads lacking a unique V-gene family. A later analysis removed 550 to 700 highly shared, low-generation-probability nucleotide sequences to deal with suspected cross-contamination and a sequencing artifact. In a later analysis, a clonal expansion index for each public chain was calculated from normalized within-repertoire ranks of inferred template counts. Generation probabilities in a later analysis came from a VDJ recombination model fitted to out-of-frame rearrangements, and those results were checked against IGoR. In a later analysis, TCR-TCR, TCR-HLA and TCR-CMV co-occurrence was scored with hypergeometric tests, and a repertoire-size bias correction was applied to TCR pairs. A later analysis estimated false discovery rates by permuting HLA or CMV assignments 20 times. In a later analysis, co-occurring TCRs were grouped using DBSCAN, with TCRdist sequence similarity added in when clustering inside HLA-allele-positive subsets. Repertoires with fewer than 30,000 or more than 120,000 public chains were left out of co-occurrence clustering, as were five repertoires with anomalous nucleotide sharing. In its TCRdb copy, this immuneACCESS table keeps in-frame sequences only and misses some clones. Where compared with another copy, unresolved V genes explain less than half of these, and the others have no known cause. The DNA gave D and trimming, while V, J and clone size come from that table. The sample table contains tens of thousands of clones; only one count was recorded for about 80% of them. Clones ranked in the top ten supply 45% to 60% of the sample.

What the authors observed across the whole study: This cohort had only TCR beta chains sequenced, and the lack of alpha or paired-chain data limited which features could be detected. The study gave a list of around 170 TCR beta chains associated with cytomegalovirus. In an earlier analysis of 587 of the donors, most TCR beta V segments appeared in productive rearrangements about 90% or about 30% of the time, broadly matching IMGT annotations. Immune exposure information for the cohort was limited to CMV serostatus. In both the original and validation cohorts, the classifier was reported to diagnose cytomegalovirus status with high specificity and sensitivity. When HLA alleles, especially DR and DQ, strongly co-occurred, attributing TCR associations to individual alleles was difficult. The sequencing pipeline was judged likely to have produced a cluster of highly shared sequence variants as a technical artifact. A later analysis reported that several top co-occurrence clusters appeared linked to parvovirus B19, influenza, CMV and Epstein-Barr virus. The earlier analysis of approximately 590 of the donors excluded some 16 rarely observed V segments, including chromosome 9 orphons, because counts were too low. According to the authors, the approach could potentially be generalized to other disease states and immunological phenotypes. In vitro tests confirmed that three of the cytomegalovirus-associated TCR beta chains recognize cytomegalovirus antigens. Because some donors lacked HLA typing at each locus, the association tests relied only on the typed subset. A further reported finding was that TCR beta sequences accurately predicted the HLA-A and HLA-B alleles for most subjects in the first cohort. A later analysis found that TCR association rates varied across HLA loci, with DRB1 alleles showing the most associated TCRs and HLA-C alleles the fewest. In a later genetic analysis, fewer N-insertions in productive TCRs were reported among donors in an Asian-associated ancestry cluster than the approximately 670-donor mean. A later genetic analysis associated a missense DCLRE1C variant with V-gene and J-gene trimming of TCR beta chains, and an independent cohort replicated the association. Linkage disequilibrium might explain the correlated functional status among segregating V segments, but an unknown experimental factor could not be ruled out. Most TCR sequences were seen in very few donors, while some public TCRs were found in many individuals. Most CMV-associated TCR beta chains appeared to be HLA-restricted in a later analysis, and the HLA associations seemed to be driven largely by CMV exposure. Some IMGT-functional V segments, including TRBV6-2 and TRBV6-3, could not be told apart with the 87-base-pair reads, so those segments were excluded. Sequencing depth was assumed to be roughly uniform across donors in the presence/absence analyses, though that assumption may not hold. Specific HLA alleles were associated with more than 15,000 TCR beta sequences at a false discovery rate of 0.05 in a later analysis. In a later analysis, HLA-associated TCR beta chains showed more clonal expansion and lower generation probabilities than non-associated chains that were equally common.

Worth noting for this clone: What antigen it recognizes has not been identified. No qualities accompany the bases; no much larger clone lies one base away.

The cohort was made up of about 670 healthy bone marrow donors. All cohort members were sampled while nominally healthy, although unrecorded immune exposures were likely present. The donor tested CMV seropositive and was one of the 289 seropositive cohort members. Every donor gave a peripheral blood sample, and the peripheral blood mononuclear cells from that sample were used for TCR beta sequencing. The Qiagen DNeasy Blood Extraction Kit was used to extract genomic DNA from the blood cell samples. Sequencing was done on a sample of PBMCs. The source is a man aged 45-60 years in good health and CMV-seropositive. The chain joins TRBV4-2 to TRBJ1-6; TRBD1 aligns with 11 central bases. The CDR3 in this case is CASSDWTGGADNSPLHF. The DNA sequence is given as TGTGCCAGCAGCGATTGGACAGGGGGCGCCGATAATTCACCCCTCCACTTT.